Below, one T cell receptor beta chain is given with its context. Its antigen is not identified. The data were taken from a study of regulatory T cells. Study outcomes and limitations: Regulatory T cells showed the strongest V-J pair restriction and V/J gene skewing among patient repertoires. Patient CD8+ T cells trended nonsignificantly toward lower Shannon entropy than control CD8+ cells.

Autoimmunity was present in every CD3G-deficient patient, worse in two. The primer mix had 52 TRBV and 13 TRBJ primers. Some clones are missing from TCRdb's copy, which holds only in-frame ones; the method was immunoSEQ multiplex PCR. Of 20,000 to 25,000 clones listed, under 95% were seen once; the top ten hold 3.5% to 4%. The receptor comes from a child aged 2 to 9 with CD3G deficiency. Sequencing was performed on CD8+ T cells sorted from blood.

This chain's CDR3 is CASSPSGWAPLYF. The CDR3 DNA sequence: TGTGCCAGCAGTCCCAGCGGATGGGCCCCCTTATACTTC. The rearrangement links TRBV27 to TRBJ2-5, with D perhaps matching TRBD2 (5 bases). The germline CDR1 and CDR2 sequences are MNHEY and SMNVEV (reference sequence). CDR3 length: 13 residues. V lost 5 bases and J lost 14, with 21 bases in between.